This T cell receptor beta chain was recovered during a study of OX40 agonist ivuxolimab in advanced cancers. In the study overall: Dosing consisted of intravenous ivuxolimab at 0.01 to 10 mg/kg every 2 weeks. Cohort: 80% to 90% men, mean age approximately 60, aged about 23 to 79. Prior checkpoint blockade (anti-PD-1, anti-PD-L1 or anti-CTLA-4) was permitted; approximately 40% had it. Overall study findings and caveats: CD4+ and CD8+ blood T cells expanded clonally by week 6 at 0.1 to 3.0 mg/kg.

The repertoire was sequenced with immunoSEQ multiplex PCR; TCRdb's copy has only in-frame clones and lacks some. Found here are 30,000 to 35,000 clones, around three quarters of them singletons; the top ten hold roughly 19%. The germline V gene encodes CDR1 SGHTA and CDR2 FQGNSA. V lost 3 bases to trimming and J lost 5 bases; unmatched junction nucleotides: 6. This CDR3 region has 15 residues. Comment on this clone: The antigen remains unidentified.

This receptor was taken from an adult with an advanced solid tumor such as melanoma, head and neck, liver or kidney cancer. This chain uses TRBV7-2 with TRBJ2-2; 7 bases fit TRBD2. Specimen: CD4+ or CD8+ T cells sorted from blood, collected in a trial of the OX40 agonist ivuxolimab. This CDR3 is CASSFRLAGTGELFF. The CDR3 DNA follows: TGTGCCAGCAGCTTTCGACTAGCTGGTACCGGGGAGCTGTTTTTT.